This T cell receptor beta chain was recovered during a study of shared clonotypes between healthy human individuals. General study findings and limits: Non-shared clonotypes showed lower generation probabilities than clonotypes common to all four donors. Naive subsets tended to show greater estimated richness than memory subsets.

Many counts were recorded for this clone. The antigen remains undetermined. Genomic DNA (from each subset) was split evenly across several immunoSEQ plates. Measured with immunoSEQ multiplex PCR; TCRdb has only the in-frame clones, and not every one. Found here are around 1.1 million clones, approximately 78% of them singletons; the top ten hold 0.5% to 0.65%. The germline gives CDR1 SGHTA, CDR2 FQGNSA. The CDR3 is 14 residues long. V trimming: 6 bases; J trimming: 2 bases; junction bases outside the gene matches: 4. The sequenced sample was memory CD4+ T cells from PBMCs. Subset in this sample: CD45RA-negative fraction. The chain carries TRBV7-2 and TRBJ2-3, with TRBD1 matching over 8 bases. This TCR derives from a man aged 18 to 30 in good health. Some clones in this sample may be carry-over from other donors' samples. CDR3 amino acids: CASRRTGNTDTQYF. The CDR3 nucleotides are TGTGCCAGCAGAAGGACAGGGAACACAGATACGCAGTATTTT.